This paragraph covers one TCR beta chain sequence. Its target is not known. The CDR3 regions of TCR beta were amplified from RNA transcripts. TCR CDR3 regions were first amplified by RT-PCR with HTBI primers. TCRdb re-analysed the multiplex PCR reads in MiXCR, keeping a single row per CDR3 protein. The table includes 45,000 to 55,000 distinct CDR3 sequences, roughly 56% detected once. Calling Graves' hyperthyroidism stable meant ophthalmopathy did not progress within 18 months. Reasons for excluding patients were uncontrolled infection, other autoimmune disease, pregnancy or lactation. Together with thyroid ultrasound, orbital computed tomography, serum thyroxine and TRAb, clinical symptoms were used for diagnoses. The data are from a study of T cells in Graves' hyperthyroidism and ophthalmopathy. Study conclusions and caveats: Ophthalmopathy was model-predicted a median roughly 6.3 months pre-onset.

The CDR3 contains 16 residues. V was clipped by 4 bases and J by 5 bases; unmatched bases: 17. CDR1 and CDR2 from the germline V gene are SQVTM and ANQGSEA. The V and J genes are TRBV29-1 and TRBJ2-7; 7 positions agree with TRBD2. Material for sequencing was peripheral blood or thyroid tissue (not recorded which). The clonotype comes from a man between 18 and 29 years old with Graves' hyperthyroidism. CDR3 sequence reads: CSVALGGTLGKNEQYF. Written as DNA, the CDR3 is TGCAGCGTTGCGTTGGGGGGGACCCTGGGGAAGAACGAGCAGTACTTC.